This is a list of T cell receptor beta chains from one sample in a study of OX40 agonist ivuxolimab in advanced cancers. The data were produced by immunoSEQ multiplex PCR, yet TCRdb's version contains in-frame clones alone and is incomplete. The table has some 80,000 clones, approximately 94% seen once; the top ten hold 4.8%. Sample: CD4+ or CD8+ T cells sorted from blood, taken in a trial of the OX40 agonist ivuxolimab. These receptors were taken from an adult with an advanced solid tumor such as melanoma, head and neck, liver or kidney cancer. Each CDR3 is given with its conserved first and last residue. Fields, in order: CDR3 protein, J gene, clone size, V gene. Rows may omit the clone size; those that give it use once, few, many or a size class.

cdr3_aa: CASSRGTEVLYNEQFF
j_call: TRBJ2-1
clone_size: -
v_call: TRBV5-1

cdr3_aa: CASSRQAMNTGELFF
j_call: TRBJ2-2
clone_size: -
v_call: TRBV2

cdr3_aa: CASSPQGAIYNEQFF
j_call: TRBJ2-1
clone_size: -
v_call: TRBV7-2

cdr3_aa: CASSQKTNTGELFF
j_call: TRBJ2-2
clone_size: -
v_call: TRBV7-3

cdr3_aa: CASSPPQDRYEQYF
j_call: TRBJ2-7
clone_size: once
v_call: TRBV7-9

cdr3_aa: CASSSGDIQYF
j_call: TRBJ2-4
clone_size: -
v_call: TRBV11-1

cdr3_aa: CASSLEFSTGGGTQYF
j_call: TRBJ2-5
clone_size: -
v_call: TRBV5-1

cdr3_aa: CSVVTQGTEQFF
j_call: TRBJ2-1
clone_size: -
v_call: TRBV29-1

cdr3_aa: CAIDTGLAGNEQFF
j_call: TRBJ2-1
clone_size: -
v_call: TRBV6-5

cdr3_aa: CASSLQQGDQPQHF
j_call: TRBJ1-5
clone_size: -
v_call: TRBV28

cdr3_aa: CASSPGYSGPVGENF
j_call: TRBJ2-7
clone_size: -
v_call: TRBV5-4

cdr3_aa: CASTSDGDRGDEQYF
j_call: TRBJ2-7
clone_size: -
v_call: TRBV7-2

cdr3_aa: CASSLGGGPPEQYF
j_call: TRBJ2-7
clone_size: -
v_call: TRBV7-2

cdr3_aa: CSGDFGVIDTQYF
j_call: TRBJ2-3
clone_size: -
v_call: TRBV29-1

cdr3_aa: CASSPQDSKGNEQFF
j_call: TRBJ2-1
clone_size: -
v_call: TRBV18

cdr3_aa: CASSSTPGQTDTQYF
j_call: TRBJ2-3
clone_size: once
v_call: TRBV18

cdr3_aa: CASSLNTGELFF
j_call: TRBJ2-2
clone_size: -
v_call: TRBV5-6

cdr3_aa: CASSLSGNTIYF
j_call: TRBJ1-3
clone_size: -
v_call: TRBV28

cdr3_aa: CASSYFQGDTQYF
j_call: TRBJ2-3
clone_size: once
v_call: TRBV6-6

cdr3_aa: CASSLDARTGYSTDTQYF
j_call: TRBJ2-3
clone_size: -
v_call: TRBV5-1

cdr3_aa: CAISDSPGTSAHNEQFF
j_call: TRBJ2-1
clone_size: -
v_call: TRBV10-3

cdr3_aa: CASRRTVNEQFF
j_call: TRBJ2-1
clone_size: -
v_call: TRBV2

cdr3_aa: CASSLPHGRPGGGIQYF
j_call: TRBJ2-4
clone_size: -
v_call: TRBV7-2

cdr3_aa: CASSPWVAGGQETQYF
j_call: TRBJ2-5
clone_size: few
v_call: TRBV7-9

cdr3_aa: CASSPLLRENTEAFF
j_call: TRBJ1-1
clone_size: -
v_call: TRBV27

cdr3_aa: CASSRELAASYEQHF
j_call: TRBJ2-7
clone_size: -
v_call: TRBV11-2

cdr3_aa: CASSQEGPEPQFF
j_call: TRBJ2-1
clone_size: -
v_call: TRBV14

cdr3_aa: CAWSVLPGGETQYF
j_call: TRBJ2-5
clone_size: -
v_call: TRBV30

cdr3_aa: CASSLDAGGAYEQYF
j_call: TRBJ2-7
clone_size: -
v_call: TRBV7-2

cdr3_aa: CASSLGGRADTQYF
j_call: TRBJ2-3
clone_size: once
v_call: TRBV5-4

cdr3_aa: CSVADRQMNTEAFF
j_call: TRBJ1-1
clone_size: -
v_call: TRBV29-1

cdr3_aa: CASSHGRLTDTQYF
j_call: TRBJ2-3
clone_size: -
v_call: TRBV27

cdr3_aa: CASNFTSANTGELFF
j_call: TRBJ2-2
clone_size: once
v_call: TRBV11-3

cdr3_aa: CASGEETQYF
j_call: TRBJ2-5
clone_size: -
v_call: TRBV7-2

cdr3_aa: CSIRAGGSTDTQYF
j_call: TRBJ2-3
clone_size: -
v_call: TRBV29-1

cdr3_aa: CASSDPRRETTYEQYF
j_call: TRBJ2-7
clone_size: -
v_call: TRBV6-1

cdr3_aa: CASSLGGLNTGELFF
j_call: TRBJ2-2
clone_size: -
v_call: TRBV5-6

cdr3_aa: CASSFLSDRAAQYF
j_call: TRBJ2-5
clone_size: -
v_call: TRBV28

cdr3_aa: CASSYGDTTNYGYTF
j_call: TRBJ1-2
clone_size: -
v_call: TRBV6-6